The 9 T cell receptor beta chains below all came from one sample that was sequenced in a study of shared clonotypes between healthy human individuals. Sequenced by immunoSEQ multiplex PCR; TCRdb stores in-frame clones only, minus some. Of approximately 2.5 million clones in the sample, approximately 94% were seen once. The source material was naive CD4+ T cells from PBMCs. The subset was: CD45RA+ positively selected. Every receptor here comes from a man between 18 and 35 years old in good health. Some clones in this sample may be carry-over from other donors' samples.

The chain uses TRBV6-1 and TRBJ1-5; D not certain. V was shortened by 4 bases and J by 4 bases, with 8 bases between the two germline ends. The germline V gene encodes CDR1 MNHNS and CDR2 SASEGT. The CDR3 runs to 13 residues. The CDR3 is CASSGIINQPQHF. CDR3 DNA: TGTGCCAGCAGTGGGATCATAAATCAGCCCCAGCATTTT.

This rearrangement joins TRBV7-3 to TRBJ2-3; TRBD1 matches at 9 bases. V shed 5 bases, J shed 5 bases, and the junction held 11 bases outside the gene matches. CDR3 length: 16 residues. Germline V CDR1 and CDR2: SGHTA, FQGTGA. CDR3 DNA sequence: TGTGCCAGCAGCCCCAGGGGGCCGGACAGGGGAGATACGCAGTATTTT. Its translation: CASSPRGPDRGDTQYF.

The V call is TRBV4-3, the J call TRBJ2-2, with TRBD2 matching over 14 bases. Trimming removed 2 bases from V and 4 bases from J; junction bases left unmatched: 3. Germline CDR1 LGHNA, CDR2 YSLEER. The CDR3 runs to 17 residues. In nucleotides, the CDR3 is TGCGCCAGCAGCCAACCGGGACTAGCGGGAGTCACCGGGGAGCTGTTTTTT. Translating gives CASSQPGLAGVTGELFF.

This chain connects TRBV27 to TRBJ2-7; 7 bases map to TRBD1. This CDR3 comprises 17 residues. With V trimmed by 1 base and J by 2 bases, 11 bases remained unmatched. Germline assignment: CDR1 MNHEY and CDR2 SMNVEV (reference sequence). CDR3 DNA: TGTGCCAGCAGTTTATTCTCCCTCCAGGGGACAGCCTACGAGCAGTACTTC. Residues: CASSLFSLQGTAYEQYF.

This chain uses TRBV15 with TRBJ2-1; TRBD2 matches at 12 bases. Trimming cost V 4 bases and J 5 bases; bases outside gene matches: 9. CDR3 length: 17 amino acids. Germline CDR1 LNHNV, CDR2 YYDKDF (reference sequence). The CDR3: CATSNPPGLAGHNEQFF. The CDR3 DNA reads TGTGCCACCAGCAATCCCCCGGGACTAGCGGGCCACAATGAGCAGTTCTTC.

The chain links TRBV5-6 to TRBJ2-2; TRBD1 aligns across 10 bases. CDR3 length equals 16 residues. CDR1 is SGHDT, CDR2 YYEEEE, per germline. V lost 4 bases and J lost 6; bases outside the gene matches: 9. The CDR3 DNA reads as TGTGCCAGCAGCCGCCGGGACAGGGGAAGGGCCGGGGAGCTGTTTTTT. The encoded protein is CASSRRDRGRAGELFF.

Only one count was recorded for this clone. V gene TRBV28 combines with J gene TRBJ1-5; TRBD1 matches at 9 bases. The ends lost 2 bases at V and 4 bases at J; junction bases unmatched: 9. This CDR3 has 17 amino acids. Germline V gives CDR1 MDHEN, CDR2 SYDVKM. CDR3 amino acids: CASSLPGQGRRNQPQHF. The CDR3 nucleotides read TGTGCCAGCAGTTTACCGGGACAGGGACGGCGGAATCAGCCCCAGCATTTT.

V is TRBV27 and J is TRBJ2-1, with a tentative D call TRBD2 (6 bases). Germline assignment: CDR1 MNHEY and CDR2 SMNVEV (reference sequence). V dropped 2 bases and J dropped 2 bases, with 19 bases sitting between them. The CDR3 totals 18 residues. The chain's CDR3 is CASSLSILGGAPYNEQFF. In DNA form, the CDR3 reads TGTGCCAGCAGTTTAAGTATCCTGGGCGGGGCGCCCTACAATGAGCAGTTCTTC.

With respect to this clone: Other DNA variants within this sample encode the same CDR3. The chain has TRBV28 and TRBJ1-1; D not certain. Between the trimmed V and J ends, which lost 5 bases and 4 bases, there was a span of 8 bases. The CDR3 is 12 residues long. Germline CDR1 and CDR2: MDHEN and SYDVKM. As DNA, the CDR3 is TGTGCCAGCAGTCTGACGGTCACTGAAGCTTTCTTT. Translated: CASSLTVTEAFF.